Below are 30 T cell receptor beta chains sequenced from a single sample in a study of blood T cell repertoires in COVID-19. The table came from immunoSEQ multiplex PCR; TCRdb's copy has only in-frame clones and leaves some out. The data contain approximately 240,000 clones, approximately 80% of them seen just once; the ten biggest clones take up 3% to 4%. Sequenced material: peripheral blood. These receptors originate from a woman aged 40 to 55 with active or convalescent COVID-19.

This clone was counted a few times. The chain employs TRBV6-6 and TRBJ2-7; no firm D call. CDR3 length equals 16 residues. The germline V and J ends were trimmed by 2 bases and 2 bases, with 16 bases remaining between them. CDR1 and CDR2 from the germline V gene are MNHNY and SVGAGI (reference sequence). Here the CDR3 reads CASSYLRADKPYEQYF. Here the CDR3 DNA reads TGTGCCAGCAGTTACCTACGAGCAGACAAACCCTACGAGCAGTACTTC.

This clone has more than one count but fewer than ten. V usage is TRBV7-2 and J usage is TRBJ1-1; D is unclear. The germline V gene encodes CDR1 SGHTA and CDR2 FQGNSA. There are 14 residues in the CDR3. The V and J ends lost 0 bases and 1 base respectively, with 6 bases between them. CDR3 nucleotide sequence: TGTGCCAGCAGCTTAGCGTGGAGGAACACTGAAGCTTTCTTT. Protein product: CASSLAWRNTEAFF.

This clone came up a few times. The V gene is TRBV28, the J gene TRBJ2-7; TRBD2 matches at 9 bases. In germline, CDR1 is MDHEN, CDR2 SYDVKM. J lost 1 base, V lost 3 bases, and 4 bases had no gene match. The CDR3 has 15 residues. CDR3 sequence reads: CASSFRTSVSYEQYF. The DNA for the CDR3 is TGTGCCAGCAGTTTTCGGACTAGCGTTTCCTACGAGCAGTACTTC.

The rearrangement uses TRBV19 and TRBJ1-1; D gene unclear. Germline V gives CDR1 LNHDA, CDR2 SQIVND (reference sequence). Trimming left V 5 bases short and J 4 bases short, with 14 bases between. CDR3 length equals 14 residues. This chain's CDR3 is CASSPRHEGTEAFF. The CDR3 coding sequence is TGTGCCAGTAGTCCAAGGCACGAGGGCACTGAAGCTTTCTTT.

The chain has TRBV3-1 (or the pseudogene TRBV3-2) and TRBJ1-2; a possible D gene is TRBD1 (6 bases). This CDR3 is 14 amino acids long. Trimming shortened V by 0 bases and J by 7 bases, and 12 bases separated the two germline ends. CDR1 and CDR2 (germline): LGHDT, YNNKEL (reference sequence). The CDR3 sequence is CASSQDSSRGGYTF. Here the CDR3 DNA reads TGTGCCAGCAGCCAAGATTCTTCCAGGGGTGGCTACACCTTC.

This clone was counted a few times. The chain couples TRBV19 to TRBJ1-5; 9 bases agree with TRBD1. CDR1 is LNHDA and CDR2 is SQIVND in the germline V gene (reference sequence). With 4 bases clipped from V and 9 bases from J, the junction kept 10 bases outside the gene matches. This CDR3 has 15 residues. The DNA for the CDR3 is TGTGCCAGTAGTACCGGACAGGGGCCTGGTGGGCCCCAGCATTTT. Amino acid sequence: CASSTGQGPGGPQHF.

On this clone itself: Other DNA sequences in this specimen translate into the identical CDR3. The chain is built from TRBV7-2 and TRBJ2-7; D unresolved. The germline V gene encodes CDR1 SGHTA and CDR2 FQGNSA. V lost 2 bases, J lost 4 bases, and 3 bases lay in between. CDR3 size: 11 residues. Here the CDR3 reads CASSLSYEQYF. The DNA for the CDR3 is TGTGCCAGCAGCTTATCATACGAGCAGTACTTC.

The chain joins TRBV6-4 to TRBJ1-1; 10 nucleotides agree with TRBD1. V lost 6 bases to trimming and J lost 10 bases; unmatched junction nucleotides: 11. This CDR3 has 14 residues. Germline assignment: CDR1 MRHNA and CDR2 SNTAGT. The CDR3 protein is CASRPRQGAARAFF. CDR3 in DNA: TGTGCCAGCAGACCCCGACAGGGGGCGGCTAGAGCTTTCTTT.

This clone has only one observation. V gene TRBV4-1 combines with J gene TRBJ2-5; 10 bases map to TRBD2. V lost 3 bases to trimming and J lost 10 bases; unmatched junction nucleotides: 11. CDR1 is MGHRA and CDR2 is YSYEKL in the germline V gene. There are 15 residues in the CDR3. The CDR3 sequence is CASSQGKAGGIGQYF. The CDR3 DNA follows: TGCGCCAGCAGCCAGGGGAAAGCGGGGGGGATTGGCCAGTACTTC.

The chain is built from TRBV2 and TRBJ2-1; 7 bases fit TRBD1. Trimming removed 6 bases from V and 4 bases from J; junction bases left unmatched: 12. This CDR3 has 16 amino acids. Germline CDR1 is SNHLY and CDR2 is FYNNEI. The CDR3: CASSSLGQDNYNEQFF. The CDR3 region has the DNA TGTGCCAGCAGCAGTCTTGGACAGGACAATTACAATGAGCAGTTCTTC.

The chain has TRBV10-3 and TRBJ1-6, with D possibly being TRBD1 (5 bases). V was trimmed by 3 bases and J by 0 bases, leaving 15 bases between them. This CDR3 has 18 amino acids. The germline V gene encodes CDR1 ENHRY and CDR2 SYGVKD. The CDR3: CAISDLGGGSSYNSPLHF. The CDR3 DNA follows: TGTGCCATCAGTGATCTCGGGGGGGGGAGCTCCTATAATTCACCCCTCCACTTT.

The chain joins TRBV5-1 to TRBJ1-1, with D hard to call. The CDR3 is 14 residues long. Trimming took off 0 bases at V and 3 bases at J, with 9 bases between the two ends. In germline, CDR1 is SGHRS, CDR2 YFSETQ. CDR3 residues: CASSLGVEDTEAFF. In DNA form, the CDR3 reads TGCGCCAGCAGCTTGGGTGTGGAGGACACTGAAGCTTTCTTT.

The CDR3 coding sequence is TGCAGCGCCCTTCGACTAGCGGGGGGGCCCCTGAACACCGGGGAGCTGTTTTTT. Residues: CSALRLAGGPLNTGELFF. This chain uses TRBV29-1 with TRBJ2-2; the match to TRBD2 covers 14 bases. Unmatched junction bases numbered 11, after V lost 7 bases and J lost 1 base. The CDR3 runs 18 residues. Germline values: CDR1 SQVTM, CDR2 ANQGSEA.

The chain carries TRBV6-1 and TRBJ2-7; D remains unclear. V lost 0 bases, J lost 4 bases, and 7 bases lay in between. CDR1 is MNHNS and CDR2 is SASEGT in the germline V gene. The CDR3 length is 13 residues. The CDR3 DNA reads TGTGCCAGCAGTGAAGCGACATCATACGAGCAGTACGTC. Translated, it gives CASSEATSYEQYV.

The gene calls are TRBV13 and TRBJ2-3; 16 bases agree with TRBD2. V trimming: 4 bases; J trimming: 5 bases; junction bases outside the gene matches: 6. The CDR3 runs 17 residues. Germline-derived CDR1 and CDR2 are PRHDT and FYEKMQ (reference sequence). The CDR3 sequence is CASSSGLAGGLGDTQYF. The CDR3, as DNA: TGTGCCAGCAGCTCGGGACTAGCGGGGGGGCTGGGAGATACGCAGTATTTT.

The rearrangement links TRBV6-5 to TRBJ1-4; the D gene is possibly TRBD1 (5 bases). V shed 0 bases and J shed 3 bases, with 8 bases lying between them. This CDR3 region has 15 residues. Germline values: CDR1 MNHEY, CDR2 SVGAGI. The CDR3 DNA reads TGTGCCAGCAGTTACTCGACAGCCTCTAATGAAAAACTGTTTTTT. Translated: CASSYSTASNEKLFF.

The J gene is TRBJ2-7, the V gene TRBV13; TRBD1 matches 10 bases. V trimming: 5 bases; J trimming: 3 bases; junction bases outside the gene matches: 4. Germline V gene lookup returns CDR1 PRHDT and CDR2 FYEKMQ (reference sequence). This CDR3 has 14 amino acids. DNA of the CDR3: TGTGCCAGCAGCCCGGGACAGGGGTTCTACGAGCAGTACTTC. Translated: CASSPGQGFYEQYF.

The chain links TRBV27 to TRBJ1-6; 8 nucleotides line up with TRBD1. J gave up 4 bases and V 9 bases, and 5 bases lay outside the gene matches. Germline CDR1 MNHEY, CDR2 SMNVEV (reference sequence). There are 14 residues in the CDR3. CDR3 region: CARLQGVYNSPLHF. As DNA, the CDR3 is TGTGCCAGATTACAGGGGGTTTATAATTCACCCCTCCACTTT.

V gene TRBV28 combines with J gene TRBJ2-2; TRBD2 matches 12 bases. Germline V gene sequence: CDR1 MDHEN, CDR2 SYDVKM. The ends lost 2 bases at V and 4 bases at J; junction bases unmatched: 11. The CDR3 is 19 residues long. The CDR3 is CASSLVLLAGGGSTGELFF. In DNA form, the CDR3 reads TGTGCCAGCAGTTTAGTCCTACTAGCGGGGGGTGGCAGCACCGGGGAGCTGTTTTTT.

This clone was recorded only once. The chain is built from TRBV4-1 and TRBJ2-3; 12 nucleotides agree with TRBD2. Trimming cost V 3 bases and J 4 bases; bases outside gene matches: 5. The CDR3 runs 16 residues. Germline CDR1 and CDR2: MGHRA and YSYEKL. This chain's CDR3 is CASSQTSGGFADTQYF. Written as DNA, the CDR3 is TGCGCCAGCAGCCAGACTAGCGGGGGTTTCGCAGATACGCAGTATTTT.

This clone was detected only once. The chain has TRBV19 and TRBJ1-1; D is uncertain. There are 14 residues in the CDR3. V shed 3 bases and J shed 0 bases, with 8 bases lying between them. In germline, CDR1 is LNHDA, CDR2 SQIVND (reference sequence). This chain's CDR3 is CASSMITVNTEAFF. The DNA of the CDR3 is TGTGCCAGTAGTATGATCACAGTGAACACTGAAGCTTTCTTT.

V and J are TRBV5-4 and TRBJ2-5; 7 bases are a match to TRBD1. Trimming took 5 bases from V and 5 from J; bases not matched to a gene: 6. The CDR3 length is 13 residues. CDR1 is SGHNT, CDR2 YYREEE, per germline (reference sequence). The DNA for the CDR3 is TGTGCCAGCAGACCGACAGGGTACGAGACCCAGTACTTC. Its protein is CASRPTGYETQYF.

The chain has TRBV2 and TRBJ1-4; no reliable D call. The V gene's germline CDR1 is SNHLY and CDR2 FYNNEI. This CDR3 is 12 amino acids long. Trimming shortened V by 4 bases and J by 7 bases, and 7 bases separated the two germline ends. The CDR3 loop is CASSAGFEKLFF. The CDR3 bases are TGTGCCAGCAGTGCCGGTTTTGAAAAACTGTTTTTT.

This chain connects TRBV28 to TRBJ2-7, with D possibly being TRBD2 (5 bases). This CDR3 region has 13 residues. V lost 8 bases and J lost 1, with 12 bases in between. Per the germline V gene, CDR1 is MDHEN and CDR2 is SYDVKM. The CDR3 bases are TGTGCCAGCGGACTTTCAGGTTCCTACGAGCAGTACTTC. Translation gives CASGLSGSYEQYF. Complete variable domain (other parts from reference TRBV28 and TRBJ2-7): DVKVTQSSRYLVKRTGEKVFLECVQDMDHENMFWYRQDPGLGLRLIYFSYDVKMKEKGDIPEGYSVSREKKERFSLILESASTNQTSMYLCASGLSGSYEQYFGPGTRLTVT.

The V and J genes are TRBV29-1 and TRBJ1-2; D is possibly TRBD1 (5 bases). Trimming shortened V by 6 bases and J by 0 bases, and 11 bases separated the two germline ends. The CDR3 is made up of 13 amino acids. CDR1 is SQVTM and CDR2 is ANQGSEA in the germline V gene. The CDR3 protein is CSVAGLANYGYTF. The DNA for the CDR3 is TGCAGCGTGGCAGGGTTGGCTAACTATGGCTACACCTTC.

This chain links TRBV4-1 with TRBJ2-2; 8 bases match TRBD2. The J segment lost 8 bases and the V segment lost 5 bases, leaving 13 bases of the junction unmatched. This CDR3 region has 16 residues. The germline V gene has CDR1 MGHRA and CDR2 YSYEKL. This CDR3 is CASSTPGRGGPGELFF. The CDR3 bases are TGCGCCAGCAGCACGCCAGGCCGGGGGGGCCCGGGGGAGCTGTTTTTT.

The V and J genes are TRBV5-1 and TRBJ1-1; D may be TRBD1 (6 bases). V was pared by 4 bases and J by 3 bases, with 10 bases between. The CDR3 consists of 13 residues. Germline lookup yields CDR1 SGHRS and CDR2 YFSETQ. The CDR3 spells CASSQKGDTEAFF. The CDR3 nucleotides read TGCGCCAGCAGCCAGAAGGGGGACACTGAAGCTTTCTTT.

Only one count was recorded for this clone. The chain employs TRBV29-1 and TRBJ1-4; TRBD1 agrees at 7 bases. Germline CDR1 reads SQVTM; CDR2 reads ANQGSEA. V trimming: 6 bases; J trimming: 4 bases; junction bases outside the gene matches: 5. The CDR3 is made up of 13 amino acids. The CDR3 sequence is CSVLQGNNEKLFF. In DNA, the CDR3 is TGCAGCGTACTACAGGGGAATAATGAAAAACTGTTTTTT.

V gene TRBV12-3 or TRBV12-4 combines with J gene TRBJ1-1; tentative D call: TRBD1 (6 bases). Deletions cut 3 bases from V and 10 bases from J, with 12 bases between. The length of the CDR3 is 12 residues. The CDR3 protein is CASSFDRGGAFF. The CDR3 nucleotides read TGTGCCAGCAGTTTTGACAGAGGGGGAGCTTTCTTT.

This clone occurred a few times. The chain has TRBV6-5 and TRBJ1-5; 7 bases fit TRBD1. Germline values: CDR1 MNHEY, CDR2 SVGAGI. CDR3 length: 13 residues. V shed 4 bases and J 6 bases; nucleotides not matched to a gene: 3. CDR3 sequence reads: CASSLDRRQPQHF. The CDR3 bases are TGTGCCAGCAGTTTGGACAGGCGTCAGCCCCAGCATTTT.